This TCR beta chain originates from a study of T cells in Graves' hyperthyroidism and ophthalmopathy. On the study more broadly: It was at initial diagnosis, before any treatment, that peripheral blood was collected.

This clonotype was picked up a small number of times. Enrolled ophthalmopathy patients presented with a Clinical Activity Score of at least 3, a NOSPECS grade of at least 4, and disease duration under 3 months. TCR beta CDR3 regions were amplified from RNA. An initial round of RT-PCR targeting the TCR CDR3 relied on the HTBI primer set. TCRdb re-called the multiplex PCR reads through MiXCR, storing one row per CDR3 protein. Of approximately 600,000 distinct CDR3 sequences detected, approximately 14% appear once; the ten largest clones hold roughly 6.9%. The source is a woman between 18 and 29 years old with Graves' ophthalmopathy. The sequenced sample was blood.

As DNA, the CDR3 is TGTGCCAGCAGTTTTAGTTCGTTTTGGACCGGGGGCCGTGGCTACATTCAGTACTTC. Amino acid sequence: CASSFSSFWTGGRGYIQYF. V is TRBV12-3 or TRBV12-4 and J is TRBJ2-4; D might be TRBD1 or TRBD2, each matching 6 bases. The CDR3 consists of 19 residues. V lost 3 bases, J lost 8 bases, and 29 bases lay in between.